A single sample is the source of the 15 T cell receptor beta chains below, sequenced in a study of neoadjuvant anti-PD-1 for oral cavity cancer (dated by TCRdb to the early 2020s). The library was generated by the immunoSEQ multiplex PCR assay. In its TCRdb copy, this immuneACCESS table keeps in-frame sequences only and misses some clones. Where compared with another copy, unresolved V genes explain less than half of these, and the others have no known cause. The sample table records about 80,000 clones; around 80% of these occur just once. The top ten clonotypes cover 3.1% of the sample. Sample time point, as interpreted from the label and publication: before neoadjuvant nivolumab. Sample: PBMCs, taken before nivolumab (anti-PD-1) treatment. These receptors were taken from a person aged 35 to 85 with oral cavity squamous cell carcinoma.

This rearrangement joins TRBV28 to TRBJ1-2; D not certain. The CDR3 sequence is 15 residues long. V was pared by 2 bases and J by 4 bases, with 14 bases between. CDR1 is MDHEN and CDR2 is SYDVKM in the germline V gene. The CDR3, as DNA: TGTGCCAGCAGTTTAGGTCAGGCTGCCCTCTATGGCTACACCTTC. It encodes CASSLGQAALYGYTF.

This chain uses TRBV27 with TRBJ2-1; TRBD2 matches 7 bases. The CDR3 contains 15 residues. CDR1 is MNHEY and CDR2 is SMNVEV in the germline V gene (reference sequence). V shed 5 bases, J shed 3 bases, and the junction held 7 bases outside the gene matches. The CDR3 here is CASSRPSGLYNEQFF. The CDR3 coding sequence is TGTGCCAGCAGTCGACCTAGCGGCCTCTACAATGAGCAGTTCTTC.

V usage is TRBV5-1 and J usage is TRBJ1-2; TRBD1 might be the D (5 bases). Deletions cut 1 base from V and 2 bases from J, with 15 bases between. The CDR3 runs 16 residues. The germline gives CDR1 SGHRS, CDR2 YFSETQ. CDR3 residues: CASSLNPGTKNYGYTF. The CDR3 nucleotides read TGCGCCAGCAGCTTGAATCCTGGGACGAAGAACTATGGCTACACCTTC.

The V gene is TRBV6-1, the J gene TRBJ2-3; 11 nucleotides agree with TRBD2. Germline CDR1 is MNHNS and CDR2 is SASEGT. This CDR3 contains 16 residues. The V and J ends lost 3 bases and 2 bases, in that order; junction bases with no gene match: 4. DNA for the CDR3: TGTGCCAGCAGTGATCCACTAGCGGGGGTCACAGATACGCAGTATTTT. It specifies CASSDPLAGVTDTQYF.

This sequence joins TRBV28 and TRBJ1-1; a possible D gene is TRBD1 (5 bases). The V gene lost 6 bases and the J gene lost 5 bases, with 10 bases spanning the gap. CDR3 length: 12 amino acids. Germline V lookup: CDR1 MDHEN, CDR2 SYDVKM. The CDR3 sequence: CASRVEGTEAFF. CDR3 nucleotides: TGTGCCAGCAGGGTAGAGGGGACTGAAGCTTTCTTT. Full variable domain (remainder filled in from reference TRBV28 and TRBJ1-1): DVKVTQSSRYLVKRTGEKVFLECVQDMDHENMFWYRQDPGLGLRLIYFSYDVKMKEKGDIPEGYSVSREKKERFSLILESASTNQTSMYLCASRVEGTEAFFGQGTRLTVV.

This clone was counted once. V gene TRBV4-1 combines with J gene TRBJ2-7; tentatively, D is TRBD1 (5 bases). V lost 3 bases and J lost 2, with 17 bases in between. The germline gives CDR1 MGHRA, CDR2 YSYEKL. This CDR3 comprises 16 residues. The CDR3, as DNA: TGCGCCAGCAGCCAGCCAACCTCCCAAGGGGCCTACGAGCAGTACTTC. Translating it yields CASSQPTSQGAYEQYF.

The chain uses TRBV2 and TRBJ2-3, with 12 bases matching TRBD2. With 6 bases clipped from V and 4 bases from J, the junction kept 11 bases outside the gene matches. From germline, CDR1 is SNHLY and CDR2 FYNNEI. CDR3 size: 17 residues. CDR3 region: CASSRLTSGSSADTQYF. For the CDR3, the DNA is TGTGCCAGCAGCCGCCTGACTAGCGGGAGTAGCGCAGATACGCAGTATTTT.

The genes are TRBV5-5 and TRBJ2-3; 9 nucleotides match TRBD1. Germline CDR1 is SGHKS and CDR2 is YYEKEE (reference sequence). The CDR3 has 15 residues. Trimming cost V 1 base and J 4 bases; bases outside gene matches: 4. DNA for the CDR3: TGTGCCAGCAGCTTGACAGGGGGCGCGGCAGATACGCAGTATTTT. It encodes CASSLTGGAADTQYF. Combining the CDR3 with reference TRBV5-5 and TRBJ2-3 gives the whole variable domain DAGVTQSPTHLIKTRGQQVTLRCSPISGHKSVSWYQQVLGQGPQFIFQYYEKEERGRGNFPDRFSARQFPNYSSELNVNALLLGDSALYLCASSLTGGAADTQYFGPGTRLTVL.

The CDR3 DNA sequence: TGCGCCAGCAGCTTGGATCTGATGAGCTCCTACAATGAGCAGTTCTTC. Its protein product is CASSLDLMSSYNEQFF. The V gene is TRBV5-1, the J gene TRBJ2-1; D remains unclear. The ends were cut back, 0 bases at V and 0 bases at J, with 10 bases in the middle. The germline gives CDR1 SGHRS, CDR2 YFSETQ. This CDR3 comprises 16 residues.

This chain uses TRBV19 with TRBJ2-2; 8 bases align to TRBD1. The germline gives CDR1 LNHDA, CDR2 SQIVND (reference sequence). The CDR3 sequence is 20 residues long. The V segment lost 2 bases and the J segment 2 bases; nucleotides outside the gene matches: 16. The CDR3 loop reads CASSITGLGQGHSNTGELFF. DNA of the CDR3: TGTGCCAGTAGTATAACGGGCCTCGGACAGGGACACTCCAACACCGGGGAGCTGTTTTTT.

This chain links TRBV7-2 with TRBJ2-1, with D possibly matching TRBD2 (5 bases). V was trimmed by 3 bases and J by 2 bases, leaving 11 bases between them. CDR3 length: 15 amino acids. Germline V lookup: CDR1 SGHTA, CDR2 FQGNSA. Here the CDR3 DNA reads TGTGCCAGCAGCTTCGGGGAATTAGCCTACAATGAGCAGTTCTTC. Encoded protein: CASSFGELAYNEQFF.

CDR3 in DNA: TGCGCCAGCAGTGAGTCTAAGCGGGAGTCAGATACGCAGTATTTT. As protein: CASSESKRESDTQYF. The rearrangement links TRBV10-2 to TRBJ2-3; 8 nucleotides line up with TRBD2. Germline V CDR1 and CDR2: WSHSY, SAAADI. The CDR3 runs 15 residues. V shed 0 bases and J 4 bases; nucleotides not matched to a gene: 3.

CDR3 sequence (DNA): TGTGCCTGGAGTTTAACCCCCGGGACAGGCGACCCCTACGAGCAGTACTTC. This sequence encodes CAWSLTPGTGDPYEQYF. The chain joins TRBV30 to TRBJ2-7; 8 nucleotides match TRBD1. The V segment lost 2 bases and the J segment 2 bases; nucleotides outside the gene matches: 14. Germline-derived CDR1 and CDR2 are GTSNPN and SVGIG (reference sequence). This CDR3 contains 17 residues. The whole variable domain, filled in from reference TRBV30 and TRBJ2-7, reads SQTIHQWPATLVQPVGSPLSLECTVEGTSNPNLYWYRQAAGRGLQLLFYSVGIGQISSEVPQNLSASRPQDRQFILSSKKLLLSDSGFYLCAWSLTPGTGDPYEQYFGPGTRLTVT.

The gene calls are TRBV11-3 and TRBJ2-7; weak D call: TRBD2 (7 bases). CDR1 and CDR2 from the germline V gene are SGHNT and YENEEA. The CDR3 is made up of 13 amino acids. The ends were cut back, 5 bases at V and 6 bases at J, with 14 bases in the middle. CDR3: CASSAGGQGEQYF. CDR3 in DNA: TGTGCCAGCAGCGCCGGGGGGCAGGGCGAGCAGTACTTC. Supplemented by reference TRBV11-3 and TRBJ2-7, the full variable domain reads EAGVVQSPRYKIIEKKQPVAFWCNPISGHNTLYWYLQNLGQGPELLIRYENEEAVDDSQLPKDRFSAERLKGVDSTLKIQPAELGDSAVYLCASSAGGQGEQYFGPGTRLTVT.

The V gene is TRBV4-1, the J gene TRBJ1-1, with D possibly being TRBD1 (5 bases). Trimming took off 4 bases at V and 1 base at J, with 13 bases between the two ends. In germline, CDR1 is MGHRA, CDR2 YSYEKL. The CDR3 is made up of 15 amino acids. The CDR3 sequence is CASSPGGAQNTEAFF. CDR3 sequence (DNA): TGCGCCAGCAGCCCCGGTGGGGCTCAGAACACTGAAGCTTTCTTT.